Listed here are 5 T cell receptor beta chains from one sample, sequenced in a study of blood T cells in healthy people across ages. Combining a sample-barcoded 5' primer with a J-beta primer mix, a second PCR ran for roughly 7 to 12 cycles. TCRdb reprocessed the 5' RACE reads via MiXCR and lists one record per CDR3 protein. The sample includes about 1.5 million distinct CDR3 sequences, approximately 42% seen only once; the top ten take approximately 7.9%. Material: blood. Receptor source: a woman aged 18 to 35 in good health.

The chain recombines TRBV5-6 with TRBJ2-7, with D possibly being TRBD2 (6 bases). V dropped 3 bases and J dropped 2 bases, with 6 bases sitting between them. The CDR3 runs 12 residues. The germline V gene has CDR1 SGHDT and CDR2 YYEEEE. The CDR3 loop is CASSWTTYEQYF. CDR3 DNA: TGTGCCAGCAGCTGGACTACCTACGAGCAGTACTTC.

This chain uses TRBV3-1 with TRBJ2-1, with D perhaps assigned TRBD1 or TRBD2 (6 bases each). Germline V CDR1 and CDR2: LGHDT, YNNKEL (reference sequence). CDR3 length equals 14 residues. V dropped 6 bases and J dropped 7 bases, with 16 bases sitting between them. CDR3 region: CASRRDGGGNEQFF. CDR3 DNA: TGTGCCAGCAGAAGGGACGGGGGCGGGAATGAGCAGTTCTTC.

This clonotype was counted between two and nine times. The V gene is TRBV19, the J gene TRBJ1-2; TRBD1 is a possible D gene (6 bases). This CDR3 is 12 amino acids long. V shed 4 bases and J shed 8 bases, with 11 bases lying between them. In germline, CDR1 is LNHDA, CDR2 SQIVND (reference sequence). The chain's CDR3 is CASSTTGHGYTF. The CDR3 DNA follows: TGTGCCAGTAGTACCACAGGGCACGGCTACACCTTC.

This chain joins TRBV6-1 and TRBJ1-5, with D uncertain. Trimming stripped 8 bases from V and 1 base from J, with 12 bases between. Germline CDR1 is MNHNS and CDR2 is SASEGT. The CDR3 is 14 residues long. The CDR3 DNA sequence: TGTGCCAGCGGGGTCGAGAGGAGCAATCAGCCCCAGCATTTT. It codes for CASGVERSNQPQHF.

This chain links TRBV7-2 with TRBJ2-3; no clear D gene. This CDR3 comprises 18 residues. V was trimmed by 4 bases and J by 2 bases, leaving 22 bases between them. Germline loops: CDR1 SGHTA, CDR2 FQGNSA. The CDR3 protein is CASSYLFPVQASTDTQYF. CDR3 DNA: TGTGCCAGCAGCTACCTTTTCCCCGTGCAGGCGTCCACAGATACGCAGTATTTT.